The text below deals with one TCR beta chain. The data stem from a study of T-cell reconstitution after alpha-beta-depleted transplantation in children. The V end was cut by 1 base, the J end by 3 bases, with 17 bases between. The length of the CDR3 is 16 residues. The germline V gene encodes CDR1 SGHDT and CDR2 YYEEEE. Unique molecular identifiers were used to barcode this TCRbeta library. TCRdb processed the PCR reads anew with MiXCR; each CDR3 protein has one entry. The sample gives about 640,000 distinct CDR3 sequences, roughly 17% of which show up once; around 0.96% is in the top ten. The clonotype originates from a human donor who donated a stem cell graft to a child with acute myeloid leukemia. The V call is TRBV5-6, the J call TRBJ2-7; D is possibly TRBD2 (6 bases). The starting material was PBMCs from the stem cell graft donor, obtained from the stem cell graft. CDR3 bases: TGTGCCAGCAGCTTGCGGGGGTTATGGATGCTCTACGAGCAGTACTTC. Its translation: CASSLRGLWMLYEQYF.